The sequence of this TCR beta chain was determined in a study of CD8+ T cells in alopecia areata. About the research overall: Twice a day, 5 to 10 mg of oral tofacitinib was administered to treated patients. The tofacitinib course ran for 6 to 18 months and was followed by 6 months off drug. Study-level points and caveats: Relative to mice, TCR sharing across patients was less clear, a difference possibly HLA-related.

Regarding treatment: oral pan-JAK inhibitor, 5-10 mg twice daily. The table lists this clone with many counts. Its antigen remains unknown. CDR1 and CDR2 (germline): MNHNS, SASEGT. V trimming: 4 bases; J trimming: 3 bases; junction bases outside the gene matches: 6. The CDR3 covers 14 residues. Investigators isolated RNA and reverse transcribed it into cDNA to act as the sequencing template. Measured with immunoSEQ multiplex PCR; TCRdb has only the in-frame clones, and not every one. Of fewer than 250,000 clones detected, less than 45% appear once; the ten largest clones hold more than 0.4%. The TCR originated in a human donor with alopecia areata. The sample was CD4+ T cells sorted from blood, taken around week 31, from a patient treated with tofacitinib. The chain combines TRBV6-1 with TRBJ2-7, with 7 bases identical to TRBD1. The CDR3 DNA sequence: TGTGCCAGCAGTGGCAGACAGGGAATCTACGAGCAGTACTTC. This encodes CASSGRQGIYEQYF.